The 5 T cell receptor beta chains reported below all come from one sample, sequenced in a study of a mutant IDH1 vaccine in newly diagnosed glioma. Antigen specificity for these receptors is unknown. Sequenced by immunoSEQ multiplex PCR; TCRdb stores in-frame clones only, minus some. The sample contains tens of thousands of clones, roughly 79% of which appear only once. The time point here: week 23, last vaccination. Every vaccination contained 300 ug of the mutant IDH1 20-mer peptide and was paired with topical imiquimod. Sequenced here: PBMCs, sampled from a glioma patient whose treatment included an IDH1 peptide vaccine. The receptors were gathered from a man aged 35 to 55 with glioma.

This clone was counted between two and nine times. The J gene is TRBJ1-5, the V gene TRBV2; D call uncertain. V dropped 6 bases and J dropped 5 bases, with 8 bases sitting between them. The CDR3 extends over 12 amino acids. Germline V gene lookup returns CDR1 SNHLY and CDR2 FYNNEI. The CDR3 sequence: CASRGDDQPQHF. The CDR3 DNA reads as TGTGCCAGCAGGGGAGACGATCAGCCCCAGCATTTT.

A single count supports this clone. V gene TRBV25-1 combines with J gene TRBJ2-1; TRBD2 matches 8 bases. CDR3 length: 13 amino acids. The ends lost 7 bases at V and 4 bases at J; junction bases unmatched: 3. Germline lookup yields CDR1 MGHDK and CDR2 SYGVNS. In DNA form, the CDR3 reads TGTGCCAGCAAGGCTAGCGGGTACAATGAGCAGTTCTTC. Translated, it gives CASKASGYNEQFF.

Written as DNA, the CDR3 is TGTGCCAGCAGCTACCGGGACAGACCCTACGAGCAGTACTTC. Its translation: CASSYRDRPYEQYF. V usage is TRBV6-5 and J usage is TRBJ2-7, with 7 bases identical to TRBD1. V shed 6 bases, J shed 2 bases, and the junction held 7 bases outside the gene matches. Germline V gives CDR1 MNHEY, CDR2 SVGAGI. This CDR3 comprises 14 residues.

The chain combines TRBV5-1 with TRBJ2-3; 8 bases fit TRBD2. Germline loops: CDR1 SGHRS, CDR2 YFSETQ. J was trimmed by 5 bases and V by 0 bases; bases with no gene match: 11. The CDR3 has 17 amino acids. CDR3 residues: CASSLEAVAGSRDTQYF. In nucleotides, the CDR3 is TGCGCCAGCAGCTTGGAGGCGGTAGCGGGATCGAGAGATACGCAGTATTTT.

The CDR3 coding sequence is TGCGCCAGCCAGGGAGGGGGTGAGACCCAGTACTTC. Translating it yields CASQGGGETQYF. V and J are TRBV10-2 and TRBJ2-5, with D tentatively TRBD2 (7 bases). Germline-derived CDR1 and CDR2 are WSHSY and SAAADI. Trimming removed 8 bases from V and 5 bases from J, with 12 bases in between. This CDR3 has 12 amino acids.